Included here is one T cell receptor (beta chain) sequence, with context. This entry comes from a study of OX40 agonist ivuxolimab in advanced cancers. Study-wide context: A partial response was reached by three patients: one with hepatocellular carcinoma and two with cutaneous melanoma.

Germline assignment: CDR1 LGHNA and CDR2 YNFKEQ. The CDR3 covers 16 residues. The germline V and J ends were trimmed by 4 bases and 7 bases, with 17 bases remaining between them. The assay was immunoSEQ multiplex PCR, and TCRdb's table has in-frame clones only and misses some. The table lists about 88,000 clones, roughly 85% of them singletons. The TCR was taken from an adult with an advanced solid tumor such as melanoma, head and neck, liver or kidney cancer. This chain connects TRBV4-2 to TRBJ1-6, with a tentative D call TRBD1 (5 bases). The sample was CD4+ or CD8+ T cells sorted from blood, taken in a trial of the OX40 agonist ivuxolimab. CDR3 region: CASSRDAGPENSPLHF. The CDR3, as DNA: TGTGCCAGCAGCCGGGACGCCGGGCCCGAAAATTCACCCCTCCACTTT.